These 30 T cell receptor beta chains share one sample of origin, sequenced in a study of T cells in Graves' hyperthyroidism and ophthalmopathy. The investigators amplified TCR beta CDR3 regions from RNA transcripts. Carried out on the TCR CDR3, a first-round RT-PCR used the HTBI primer set. Each CDR3 protein is one row after TCRdb ran MiXCR on the multiplex PCR reads. The sample lists about 640,000 distinct CDR3 sequences, under 25% occurring once. The sequencing sample was made of blood. All receptors derive from a man between 25 and 39 years old with Graves' ophthalmopathy.

This clonotype was counted only a few times. The chain joins TRBV6-2 or TRBV6-3 to TRBJ1-5; D may be TRBD1 (5 bases). The length of the CDR3 is 15 residues. Germline V CDR1 and CDR2: MNHEY, SVGEGT. Trimming removed 2 bases from V and 2 bases from J, with 10 bases in between. CDR3 coding DNA: TGTGCCAGCAGTTACAGGGGAATGGGCAATCAGCCCCAGCATTTT. It codes for CASSYRGMGNQPQHF.

In this sample, this clonotype turned up many times. The rearrangement uses TRBV20-1 and TRBJ2-1; 14 bases fit TRBD2. Trimming at V came to 3 bases and at J to 5 bases, leaving 6 bases not matched to a gene. The CDR3 loop spans 16 amino acids. In germline, CDR1 is DFQATT, CDR2 SNEGSKA (reference sequence). The CDR3 here is CSASAGTSGSHNEQFF. The DNA of the CDR3 is TGCAGTGCTAGCGCAGGGACTAGCGGGAGCCACAATGAGCAGTTCTTC.

The chain links TRBV20-1 to TRBJ2-5; 12 bases fit TRBD2. There are 15 residues in the CDR3. With V trimmed by 0 bases and J by 5 bases, 4 bases remained unmatched. Germline lookup yields CDR1 DFQATT and CDR2 SNEGSKA (reference sequence). The DNA for the CDR3 is TGCAGTGCTAGAGAGACTAGCGGGAGTAGGGAGACCCAGTACTTC. Amino acid sequence: CSARETSGSRETQYF.

The chain links TRBV12-3 or TRBV12-4 to TRBJ2-1; TRBD2 matches 7 bases. This CDR3 is built from 15 residues. The junction had 6 bases not matched to a gene; V was cut back by 6 bases and J by 1 base. CDR3 DNA sequence: TGTGCCAGCAGCTCCGCGGGAGTTTCCTACAATGAGCAGTTCTTC. As protein: CASSSAGVSYNEQFF.

This clonotype was counted many times. The rearrangement links TRBV3-1 to TRBJ2-7, with unresolved D. This CDR3 is 11 amino acids long. Germline V CDR1 and CDR2: LGHDT, YNNKEL (reference sequence). The germline V and J ends were trimmed by 0 bases and 3 bases, with 0 bases remaining between them. This chain's CDR3 is CASSQDYEQYF. The DNA for the CDR3 is TGTGCCAGCAGCCAAGACTACGAGCAGTACTTC.

V gene TRBV28 combines with J gene TRBJ2-7, with unresolved D. Per the germline V gene, CDR1 is MDHEN and CDR2 is SYDVKM. This CDR3 has 15 residues. The V end was cut by 5 bases, the J end by 0 bases, with 14 bases between. The CDR3 loop reads CASSTDGPSSYEQYF. The CDR3 DNA reads as TGTGCCAGCAGTACGGACGGTCCGAGCTCCTACGAGCAGTACTTC.

Ten or more counts support this clonotype. The CDR3 DNA reads as TGTGCCAGCAGTTTAAAGGACGGTAGCACAGATACGCAGTATTTT. Translation gives CASSLKDGSTDTQYF. This chain uses TRBV27 with TRBJ2-3, with D unclear. This CDR3 is built from 15 residues. CDR1 MNHEY and CDR2 SMNVEV come from the germline V gene (reference sequence). The V end was cut by 2 bases, the J end by 0 bases, with 9 bases between.

This clonotype was seen more than once but under ten times. The V call is TRBV6-1, the J call TRBJ2-1; the match to TRBD1 covers 8 bases. The CDR3 has 13 amino acids. Germline CDR1 is MNHNS and CDR2 is SASEGT. The junction had 3 bases not matched to a gene; V was cut back by 6 bases and J by 5 bases. CDR3 sequence (DNA): TGTGCCAGCAGACAGGGGGGCGACAATGAGCAGTTCTTC. Its translation: CASRQGGDNEQFF.

This clonotype was recorded at least ten times. CDR3 DNA: TGCGCCAGCAGATTAAGTCGTGGGCCGAGCGAGCAGTACTTC. The encoded protein is CASRLSRGPSEQYF. The chain carries TRBV5-1 and TRBJ2-7; no clear D. This CDR3 has 14 amino acids. Germline CDR1 and CDR2: SGHRS and YFSETQ. V dropped 5 bases and J dropped 6 bases, with 18 bases sitting between them.

For this clonotype: A much larger clonotype is one base distant, so this may be a read error. This chain uses TRBV7-2 with TRBJ2-7; 8 bases are shared with TRBD2. TRBJ2-1 matches the DNA end more closely, so the J call is doubtful. Germline-derived CDR1 and CDR2 are SGHTA and FQGNSA. This CDR3 has 16 residues. The CDR3 protein is CASSLGGTSLPYEQFF. In DNA, the CDR3 is TGTGCCAGCAGCTTAGGTGGGACTAGTTTACCCTACGAGCAGTTCTTC.

The chain recombines TRBV18 with TRBJ2-1, with 11 bases lining up with TRBD2. The germline CDR1 and CDR2 sequences are KGHSH and LQKENI. The V and J ends lost 8 bases and 2 bases, in that order; junction bases with no gene match: 14. The CDR3 runs 18 residues. The chain's CDR3 is CASRNLAGGAGAYNEQFF. The CDR3 DNA is TGTGCCAGCCGAAATCTAGCGGGAGGAGCGGGGGCCTACAATGAGCAGTTCTTC. The full variable domain, in which reference TRBV18 and TRBJ2-1 provide the parts outside the CDR3, is NAGVMQNPRHLVRRRGQEARLRCSPMKGHSHVYWYRQLPEEGLKFMVYLQKENIIDESGMPKERFSAEFPKEGPSILRIQQVVRGDSAAYFCASRNLAGGAGAYNEQFFGPGTRLTVL.

This clonotype came up a few times. The rearrangement uses TRBV9 and TRBJ2-2; D not resolved. The CDR3 is made up of 13 amino acids. CDR1 and CDR2 from the germline V gene are SGDLS and YYNGEE. Trimming took 4 bases from V and 1 from J, leaving 5 bases between them. CDR3 protein: CASSNQNTGELFF. CDR3 bases: TGTGCCAGCAGCAACCAGAACACCGGGGAGCTGTTTTTT.

This clonotype came up many times. The chain has TRBV12-3 or TRBV12-4 and TRBJ2-3; D is uncertain. The CDR3 runs 15 residues. V lost 7 bases and J lost 3, with 17 bases in between. The CDR3 loop reads CASKWVWARTDTQYF. The CDR3 nucleotides are TGTGCCAGCAAATGGGTATGGGCTAGGACAGATACGCAGTATTTT.

V is TRBV5-1 and J is TRBJ2-7, with 10 nucleotides matching TRBD2. V was clipped by 1 base and J by 1 base; unmatched bases: 5. This CDR3 has 16 amino acids. From germline, CDR1 is SGHRS and CDR2 YFSETQ. The CDR3 nucleotides are TGCGCCAGCAGCTTGATGCCTAGCGGGAGTTCCTACGAGCAGTACTTC. As protein: CASSLMPSGSSYEQYF.

The genes are TRBV27 and TRBJ2-2; 11 bases line up with TRBD2. Unmatched junction bases numbered 3, after V lost 6 bases and J lost 6 bases. The CDR3 is 14 residues long. Germline-derived CDR1 and CDR2 are MNHEY and SMNVEV (reference sequence). DNA for the CDR3: TGTGCCAGCAGCTCACTAGCGGGAGCCGGGGAGCTGTTTTTT. Its protein is CASSSLAGAGELFF.

This clonotype was seen a handful of times. The CDR3 spells CASSVDTGNTEAFF. DNA for the CDR3: TGTGCCAGCAGCGTCGACACAGGGAACACTGAAGCTTTCTTT. The chain is built from TRBV9 and TRBJ1-1; a weak D match, TRBD1 (5 bases). CDR1 is SGDLS, CDR2 YYNGEE, per germline. Trimming cost V 2 bases and J 1 base, with 9 bases left between them. This CDR3 is built from 14 residues. Full variable domain (missing parts from reference TRBV9 and TRBJ1-1): DSGVTQTPKHLITATGQRVTLRCSPRSGDLSVYWYQQSLDQGLQFLIQYYNGEERAKGNILERFSAQQFPDLHSELNLSSLELGDSALYFCASSVDTGNTEAFFGQGTRLTVV.

V is TRBV18 and J is TRBJ1-2; a possible D gene is TRBD1 (6 bases). CDR1 and CDR2 from the germline V gene are KGHSH and LQKENI. Trimming shortened V by 2 bases and J by 8 bases, and 12 bases separated the two germline ends. The CDR3 has 13 amino acids. The CDR3 protein is CASSPAGERGYTF. CDR3 sequence (DNA): TGTGCCAGCTCACCAGCAGGGGAGAGGGGCTACACCTTC.

This clonotype was counted a few times. The chain joins TRBV29-1 to TRBJ2-7; D not certain. The CDR3 is 13 amino acids. The germline V gene encodes CDR1 SQVTM and CDR2 ANQGSEA. V lost 5 bases to trimming and J lost 0 bases, with 11 bases between them. The CDR3 DNA is TGCAGCGTTACGACTCCAAGCTCCTACGAGCAGTACTTC. This encodes CSVTTPSSYEQYF.

The sample holds many counts of this clonotype. The chain carries TRBV12-3 or TRBV12-4 and TRBJ2-7, with TRBD1 matching 7 bases. Trimming at V came to 4 bases and at J to 2 bases, leaving 8 bases not matched to a gene. The CDR3 is 15 amino acids. The CDR3 DNA is TGTGCCAGCAGTTCCGCAGACAGGGCTCCCTACGAGCAGTACTTC. Amino acid sequence: CASSSADRAPYEQYF.

This sequence joins TRBV18 and TRBJ1-5, with TRBD1 matching over 12 bases. This CDR3 spans 16 amino acids. V shed 1 base, J shed 6 bases, and the junction held 4 bases outside the gene matches. Germline V gene sequence: CDR1 KGHSH, CDR2 LQKENI. This CDR3 is CASSPLGTGGGQPQHF. In nucleotides, the CDR3 is TGTGCCAGCTCACCACTTGGGACAGGGGGCGGTCAGCCCCAGCATTTT.

This clonotype has a handful of counts. The rearrangement joins TRBV6-2 or TRBV6-3 to TRBJ2-7; D remains ambiguous. Germline CDR1 and CDR2: MNHEY and SVGEGT. The CDR3 covers 13 residues. V lost 4 bases and J 4 bases, leaving 11 bases between the germline ends. Written as DNA, the CDR3 is TGTGCCAGCAGTTCCGCACAAAGATACGAGCAGTACTTC. Amino acid sequence: CASSSAQRYEQYF.

This chain connects TRBV30 to TRBJ2-1, with 9 bases lining up with TRBD1. The CDR3 spans 15 residues. J lost 11 bases, V lost 2 bases, and 13 bases had no gene match. CDR1 is GTSNPN and CDR2 is SVGIG in the germline V gene (reference sequence). The CDR3, as DNA: TGTGCCTGGAGTAACGAATTAGTGGACAGGGGCAAGCAGTTCTTC. Its translation: CAWSNELVDRGKQFF.

This clonotype was counted many times. The genes are TRBV30 and TRBJ1-2; D is uncertain. Trimming pared 0 bases from V and 6 bases from J, leaving 11 bases between. The CDR3 is 13 amino acids. Per germline, CDR1 GTSNPN and CDR2 SVGIG (reference sequence). The CDR3 reads CAWSVSTFNGYTF. CDR3 in DNA: TGTGCCTGGAGTGTTAGTACGTTCAATGGCTACACCTTC.

On this clonotype itself: A much larger clone lies a single base off, so this may be a read error. The chain joins TRBV2 to TRBJ2-3, with a weak D call TRBD1 (6 bases). This CDR3 contains 14 residues. V was cut by 7 bases and J by 4 bases, with 15 bases left in between. The germline CDR1 and CDR2 sequences are SNHLY and FYNNEI. CDR3 bases: TGTGCCAGCACTCGACTGGACAGCGCAGATACGCAGTATTTT. This translates into CASTRLDSADTQYF. Full variable domain (outside the CDR3, taken from reference TRBV2 and TRBJ2-3): EPEVTQTPSHQVTQMGQEVILRCVPISNHLYFYWYRQILGQKVEFLVSFYNNEISEKSEIFDDQFSVERPDGSNFTLKIRSTKLEDSAMYFCASTRLDSADTQYFGPGTRLTVL.

This clonotype was seen more than once but under ten times. The gene calls are TRBV24-1 and TRBJ2-3, with a weak D call TRBD2 (6 bases). V was cut by 3 bases and J by 6 bases, with 18 bases left in between. The CDR3 has 16 residues. Germline CDR1 is KGHDR and CDR2 is SFDVKD. CDR3 region: CATSDPGDFPGDTQYF. CDR3 DNA sequence: TGTGCCACCAGTGATCCCGGGGACTTTCCTGGCGATACGCAGTATTTT.

The CDR3 is CASSQVGTSVYNEQFF. CDR3 in DNA: TGCGCCAGCAGCCAAGTTGGGACTAGCGTGTACAATGAGCAGTTCTTC. The rearrangement links TRBV4-3 to TRBJ2-1; 10 nucleotides agree with TRBD2. V dropped 1 base and J dropped 4; count of bases not matched to a gene: 4. The CDR3 is 16 residues long. The germline V gene encodes CDR1 LGHNA and CDR2 YSLEER.

This chain joins TRBV7-9 and TRBJ1-4; 7 nucleotides match TRBD1. The CDR3 spans 15 residues. Germline CDR1 is SEHNR and CDR2 is FQNEAQ (reference sequence). V dropped 5 bases and J dropped 2; count of bases not matched to a gene: 5. The chain's CDR3 is CASSLQTGTNEKLFF. DNA of the CDR3: TGTGCCAGCAGCCTACAGACAGGGACTAATGAAAAACTGTTTTTT.

A few counts support this clonotype. The chain combines TRBV20-1 with TRBJ2-1; D not certain. CDR1 is DFQATT and CDR2 is SNEGSKA in the germline V gene (reference sequence). Trimming cost V 1 base and J 7 bases, with 5 bases left between them. CDR3 length: 11 residues. The CDR3 nucleotides read TGCAGTGCTAGAGTGGAGAATGAGCAGTTCTTC. Residues: CSARVENEQFF.

This clonotype was seen only a few times. The chain carries TRBV28 and TRBJ2-1; the match to TRBD2 covers 8 bases. V lost 2 bases to trimming and J lost 5 bases; unmatched junction nucleotides: 5. The germline gives CDR1 MDHEN, CDR2 SYDVKM. This CDR3 is built from 15 residues. CDR3 residues: CASSLLRGGNNEQFF. The CDR3 DNA reads TGTGCCAGCAGTTTACTTCGGGGGGGAAACAATGAGCAGTTCTTC.

In this sample, this clonotype turned up a few times. The genes are TRBV11-3 and TRBJ1-1; TRBD1 matches 10 bases. The CDR3 has 15 amino acids. From germline, CDR1 is SGHNT and CDR2 YENEEA. After removal of 5 bases from V and 5 bases from J, the junction contained 8 bases not matched to a gene. The CDR3 DNA follows: TGTGCCAGCAGCATTCCACCGGGACAGGGGACTGAAGCTTTCTTT. This translates into CASSIPPGQGTEAFF.